The subject of this entry is one T cell receptor beta chain. These data belong to a study of blood T cell repertoires in COVID-19. Overall study: Sites in the United States, Italy and Spain provided acute and convalescent COVID-19 samples. PBMCs, B-cell-depleted T cells, or T cells provided the cDNA or gDNA that made up the material.

Study processing details: Amplification of reference gene primers was used by the study to estimate nucleated cell counts. The table came from immunoSEQ multiplex PCR; TCRdb's copy has only in-frame clones and leaves some out. V, J and clone size reflect that table, while D and trimming were determined from the DNA. The sample has 65,000 to 75,000 clones, about 80% seen once; the top ten hold over 40%. V lost 2 bases and J 2 bases, leaving 13 bases between the germline ends. Germline CDR1 is KGHSH and CDR2 is LQKENI. This CDR3 has 15 residues. The genes are TRBV18 and TRBJ2-7; no definite D call. The receptor comes from a man at least 80 years old with acute or convalescent COVID-19. Sample: peripheral blood. CDR3 bases: TGTGCCAGCTCACCAATCCAGGCCCGAACCTACGAGCAGTACTTC. Its translation is CASSPIQARTYEQYF.